A selection of T cell receptor beta chains follows, all from one sample in a study of blood T cell repertoires in COVID-19. Using immunoSEQ multiplex PCR, the repertoire was profiled, and TCRdb retains in-frame clones only, with some absent. The sample includes 180,000 or so clones, about 79% of them seen just once. The sample was PBMCs or T cells enriched from blood (not recorded which). Receptors originate from a man aged 45-65 years who had recovered from COVID-19. CDR3s include the opening cysteine and the closing phenylalanine or tryptophan. The D gene is left open where the match is weak. Only some rows state a clone size, as once, few, many or a class for expanded clones.

D	size	V	J	DNA	CDR3
TRBD1	-	TRBV5-3	TRBJ2-7	TGTGCCAGAAGAAGCTTGGGAGCCCGGGGACAGAACTACTACGAGCAGTACTTC	CARRSLGARGQNYYEQYF
-	-	TRBV19	TRBJ1-6	TGTGCCAGTAAAGTCAGGGGTAATTCACCCCTCCACTTT	CASKVRGNSPLHF
-	-	TRBV7-2	TRBJ2-2	TGTGCCAGCAGCTTTCATCCCGGCGGGGAGCTGTTTTTT	CASSFHPGGELFF
TRBD2	-	TRBV6-2/TRBV6-3	TRBJ2-2	TGTGCCAGCAGTTTCCTTAGCGGGGGGGCAGACACCGGGGAGCTGTTTTTT	CASSFLSGGADTGELFF
-	-	TRBV27	TRBJ2-5	TGTGCCAGCAGTTTTGGCCACCAAGAGACCCAGTACTTC	CASSFGHQETQYF
-	-	TRBV9	TRBJ1-3	TGTGCCAGCAGCGAGGGGGTATTGGCTGGAAACACCATATATTTT	CASSEGVLAGNTIYF
-	-	TRBV3-1/TRBV3-2	TRBJ1-4	TGTGCCAGCAGCCAAGATCAGGCCGCAAGGAAACTGTTTTTT	CASSQDQAARKLFF
-	-	TRBV2	TRBJ1-1	TGTGCCAGCAGAGCTAGGAGAGGGAACACTGAAGCTTTCTTT	CASRARRGNTEAFF
-	-	TRBV4-2	TRBJ2-3	TGTGCCAGCAGCTACCGGGGGGCCGGCACAGATACGCAGTATTTT	CASSYRGAGTDTQYF
TRBD1	-	TRBV11-3	TRBJ1-3	TGTGCCAGCAGCTTAGAGCGACAGGGACTTGGAGGAAACACCATATATTTT	CASSLERQGLGGNTIYF
-	-	TRBV11-2	TRBJ2-5	TGTGCCAGCAGCTTAGTTCAGGGCCAAGAGACCCAGTACTTC	CASSLVQGQETQYF
-	-	TRBV5-1	TRBJ1-3	TGCGCCAGCAGCTTTGCCAGCGACTCTGGAAACACCATATATTTT	CASSFASDSGNTIYF
-	-	TRBV19	TRBJ1-1	TGTGCCAGTAGTATACCAGGGGTAGGCACTGAAGCTTTCTTT	CASSIPGVGTEAFF
TRBD1	-	TRBV14	TRBJ2-5	TGTGCCAGCAGCCTCGGACAGGGGATGGGACAAGAGACCCAGTACTTC	CASSLGQGMGQETQYF
-	once	TRBV15	TRBJ1-6	TGTGCCACTTCCCGGGGAAATAATTCACCCCTCCACTTT	CATSRGNNSPLHF
-	-	TRBV7-9	TRBJ2-7	TGTGCCAGCAGCTTACGCGGGTACTACTACGAGCAGTACTTC	CASSLRGYYYEQYF
TRBD2	-	TRBV10-3	TRBJ2-3	TGTGCCATCCGGCGGGGGGACGCAGATACGCAGTATTTT	CAIRRGDADTQYF
-	-	TRBV5-6	TRBJ2-7	TGTGCCAGCAGCTTGTGGTTTGGCGACAGGAGTTACGAGCAGTACTTC	CASSLWFGDRSYEQYF
-	-	TRBV18	TRBJ1-6	TGTGCCAGCTCACCAAAACACCTTAATTCACCCCTCCACTTT	CASSPKHLNSPLHF
-	-	TRBV7-9	TRBJ2-5	TGTGCCAGCAGCTTCTGGACAGCGAGACAAGAGACCCAGTACTTC	CASSFWTARQETQYF
-	once	TRBV4-1	TRBJ1-6	TGCGCCAGCAGCCCGATGGGGGGTCCGCTTAATTCACCCCTCCACTTT	CASSPMGGPLNSPLHF
TRBD2	-	TRBV6-4	TRBJ2-1	TGTGCCAGCAGTGAACTAGCGGGGGGGTACAATGAGCAGTTCTTC	CASSELAGGYNEQFF
TRBD1	-	TRBV30	TRBJ2-2	TGTGCCTGGAGTGCGATGGACGGGACAGGGGCCGGGGAGCTGTTTTTT	CAWSAMDGTGAGELFF
-	-	TRBV7-9	TRBJ1-2	TGTGCCAGCAGCGCGTTCTATGGCTACACCTTC	CASSAFYGYTF
-	-	TRBV3-1/TRBV3-2	TRBJ2-1	TGTGCCAGCAGCCAAGCCTCACTGGGCAGGGACTATGAGCAGTTCTTC	CASSQASLGRDYEQFF
TRBD1	-	TRBV6-4	TRBJ1-6	TGTGCCAGCAGGGAGGGGTGGACAGGGGGTATCTATAATTCACCCCTCCACTTT	CASREGWTGGIYNSPLHF
-	-	TRBV5-1	TRBJ2-5	TGCGCCAGCAGCTTGGCCCCCGGGACTTCGGAGACCCAGTACTTC	CASSLAPGTSETQYF
TRBD2	-	TRBV5-6	TRBJ2-5	TGTGCCAGCAGCGACCCCCGGGGGGTGAGGGAGACCCAGTACTTC	CASSDPRGVRETQYF
-	few	TRBV2	TRBJ1-5	TGTGCCAGCAGTGCGGAGAGGATCAATCAGCCCCAGCATTTT	CASSAERINQPQHF
TRBD1	-	TRBV23-1	TRBJ1-1	TGCGCCAGCAGTGACAGGGGGCCGTTTGAAGCTTTCTTT	CASSDRGPFEAFF
-	-	TRBV27	TRBJ1-1	TGTGCCAGCAGTTTATTCCAGGGCACTGAAGCTTTCTTT	CASSLFQGTEAFF
-	-	TRBV20-1	TRBJ1-4	TGCAGGGCAGGGAATGAAAAACTGTTTTTT	CRAGNEKLFF
TRBD1	-	TRBV13	TRBJ1-4	TGTGCCAGCAGCCCACAGGGGGTCGAGGAAAAACTGTTTTTT	CASSPQGVEEKLFF
TRBD2	few	TRBV6-1	TRBJ2-7	TGTGCCAGCAGTGAACGGAGCGGGGGGGGCGAGCAGTACTTC	CASSERSGGGEQYF
-	-	TRBV30	TRBJ1-5	TGTGCCTGGACAGGGGTTGGGAGCAATCAGCCCCAGCATTTT	CAWTGVGSNQPQHF
-	-	TRBV7-9	TRBJ2-3	TGTGCCAGCAGCTTAGGCCTCAGCGGGTCTCGCACAGATACGCAGTATTTT	CASSLGLSGSRTDTQYF
-	-	TRBV29-1	TRBJ1-1	TGCAGCGTTGTAGTGTCGGGGGCTGAAGCTTTCTTT	CSVVVSGAEAFF
-	-	TRBV9	TRBJ2-3	TGTGCCAGCACCCTCTCTTGGCTTGGCACAGATACGCAGTATTTT	CASTLSWLGTDTQYF
TRBD1	once	TRBV5-5	TRBJ2-3	TGTGCCAGCAGCAACACACAGGGGAGCACAGATACGCAGTATTTT	CASSNTQGSTDTQYF
TRBD2	-	TRBV3-1/TRBV3-2	TRBJ2-3	TGTGCCAGCACCCCCGGGGGGTCGGGGACAGATACGCAGTATTTT	CASTPGGSGTDTQYF
-	once	TRBV29-1	TRBJ1-2	TGCAGCGTTGATCCGGGAGGCTTCGGCTACACCTTC	CSVDPGGFGYTF
-	-	TRBV29-1	TRBJ1-2	TGCAGCGTTGTAGACATAGATGGCTACACCTTC	CSVVDIDGYTF
-	-	TRBV6-4	TRBJ1-2	TGTGCCAGCAGTGAGACAGCGATCGGGGGCTACACCTTC	CASSETAIGGYTF
TRBD1	-	TRBV10-3	TRBJ2-7	TGTGCCATCAGTGAGTCGACAGGGGGCGATTACGAGCAGTACTTC	CAISESTGGDYEQYF